The TCR beta chain described here comes from a study of blood T cell repertoires in COVID-19. Study processing details: How many nucleated cells were present was estimated from reference gene primer amplification. Sequenced by immunoSEQ multiplex PCR; TCRdb stores in-frame clones only, minus some. That table furnishes V, J and clone size, whereas the DNA furnished D and trimming. The profile covers over 90,000 clones, with roughly nine tenths appearing a single time and about 15% taken by the ten largest. Specimen: peripheral blood. This clonotype was sampled from a woman at least 80 years old in a cohort sampled during active COVID-19.

In DNA, the CDR3 is TGTGCCAGCACCCTAGCGGGAGCGGTTTCGAAGACCCAGTACTTC. Its protein product is CASTLAGAVSKTQYF. The chain couples TRBV28 to TRBJ2-5, with 10 bases matching TRBD2. The CDR3 has 15 residues. The J segment lost 6 bases and the V segment lost 7 bases, leaving 11 bases of the junction unmatched. From germline, CDR1 is MDHEN and CDR2 SYDVKM.